This record concerns one T cell receptor (beta chain) sequence. The antigen is unknown. The data stem from a study of cytomegalovirus exposure and HLA in healthy donors. Study-wide background: The 95 to 150 validation repertoires used the same platform as the 550 to 750 first-cohort repertoires, a later analysis reported. Study-level findings and limits: Most observed TCR sequences were rare, whereas some public TCRs were detected in many donors.

The protocol was immunoSEQ multiplex PCR, while the TCRdb copy is restricted to in-frame clones and leaves out a portion. The data contain approximately 210,000 clones, about 83% of them seen just once; the ten biggest clones take up over 1.1%. V lost 4 bases, J lost 10 bases, and 8 bases lay in between. Germline values: CDR1 LNHDA, CDR2 SQIVND (reference sequence). The CDR3 is 11 residues long. V usage is TRBV19 and J usage is TRBJ2-1; D is ambiguous. The sequence was obtained from a woman aged 18-30 years in good health and CMV-seronegative. Sequenced: PBMCs. DNA for the CDR3: TGTGCCAGTAGTAGTGAGACAGAGCAGTTCTTC. This translates into CASSSETEQFF.